This TCR beta chain derives from a study of CD8 T cells in ankylosing spondylitis (dated by TCRdb to 2016 to 2017). With regard to the full study: The study profiled T cell receptor beta repertoires in healthy donors and ankylosing spondylitis patients to find disease-linked TCR variants. The full study cohort comprised around 23 ankylosing spondylitis patients and about 110 healthy donors. Peripheral blood was sampled, and synovial fluid was also collected from ankylosing spondylitis patients. What the research found in general, with its limitations: Some motif variants had previously been reported in the synovial fluid and blood of reactive arthritis patients, which suggests shared mechanisms of disease initiation. The disease-linked clones were reported to be significantly enriched in matched synovial fluid samples from ankylosing spondylitis patients. Blood from ankylosing spondylitis patients appeared to be characterized by a TCR beta motif made up of under ten highly homologous amino acid variants. The disease-linked clones showed a CD8+ phenotype and occurred at relatively low frequencies in peripheral blood.

The run used an Illumina HiSeq 2500. Quantitative 5'-RACE with molecular barcodes was used to prepare TCR beta libraries. Under the source paper's analysis protocol: A new computational method, built on a probabilistic model of VDJ rearrangement, was used to identify disease-linked TCR variants. TCRdb itself trimmed the public reads at Q25 with fastp, ran MiXCR and retained productive beta chains. Here each entry gathers all rows of one CDR3 protein and keeps the most common genes and DNA. These V and J calls are TCRdb output, not the study's own analysis. Across this sample there are 670,000 or so distinct CDR3 sequences, with about 20% seen only once. The top ten clones comprise around 19% of the sample. Details on this clonotype: It has no known antigen specificity. Per-base quality was not reported, and no clone a single base away is much larger than it.

The germline V gene (reference sequence) sets CDR1 to MNHEY and CDR2 to SMNVEV. V trim: 3 bases; J trim: 8 bases; unmatched bases: 4. Reading from cysteine to phenylalanine, the CDR3 counts 13 amino acids. The kept DNA is CDR3 alone, 39 bases in frame from the first base. The chain was built from TRBV27 and TRBJ2-1; the junction holds 7 bases that match TRBD2. The clonotype was recovered from a male donor with ankylosing spondylitis. The sequenced material came from blood, either unsorted or a sorted T cell fraction (not recorded which). The CDR3 in this case is CASSFTSDDEQFF. The nucleotide sequence is TGTGCCAGCAGTTTTACTAGCGACGATGAGCAGTTCTTC.